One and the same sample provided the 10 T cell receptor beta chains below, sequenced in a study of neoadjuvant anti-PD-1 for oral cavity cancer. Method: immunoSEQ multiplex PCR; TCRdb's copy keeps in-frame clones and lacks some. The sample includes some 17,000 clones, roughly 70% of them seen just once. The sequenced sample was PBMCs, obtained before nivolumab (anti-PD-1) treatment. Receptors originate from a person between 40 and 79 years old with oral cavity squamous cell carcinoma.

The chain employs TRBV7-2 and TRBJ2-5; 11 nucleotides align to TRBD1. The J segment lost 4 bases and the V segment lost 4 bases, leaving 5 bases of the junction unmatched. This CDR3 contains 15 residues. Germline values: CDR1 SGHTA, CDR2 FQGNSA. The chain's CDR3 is CASSSGQGAGETQYF. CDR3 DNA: TGTGCCAGCAGCTCCGGACAGGGGGCGGGAGAGACCCAGTACTTC. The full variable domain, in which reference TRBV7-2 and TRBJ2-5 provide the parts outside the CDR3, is GAGVSQSPSNKVTEKGKDVELRCDPISGHTALYWYRQSLGQGLEFLIYFQGNSAPDKSGLPSDRFSAERTGGSVSTLTIQRTQQEDSAVYLCASSSGQGAGETQYFGPGTRLLVL.

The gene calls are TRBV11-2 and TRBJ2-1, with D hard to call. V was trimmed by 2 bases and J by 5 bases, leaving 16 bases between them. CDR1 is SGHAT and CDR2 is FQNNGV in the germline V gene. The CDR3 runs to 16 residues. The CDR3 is CASSLRLWTENNEQFF. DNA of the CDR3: TGTGCCAGCAGCTTAAGACTCTGGACGGAGAACAATGAGCAGTTCTTC.

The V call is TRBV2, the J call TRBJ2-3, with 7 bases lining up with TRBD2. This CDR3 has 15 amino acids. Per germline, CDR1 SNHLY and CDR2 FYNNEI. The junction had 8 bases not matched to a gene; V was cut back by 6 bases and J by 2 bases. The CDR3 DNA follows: TGTGCCAGCAGCGGGGGGACTTTCAACACAGATACGCAGTATTTT. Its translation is CASSGGTFNTDTQYF.

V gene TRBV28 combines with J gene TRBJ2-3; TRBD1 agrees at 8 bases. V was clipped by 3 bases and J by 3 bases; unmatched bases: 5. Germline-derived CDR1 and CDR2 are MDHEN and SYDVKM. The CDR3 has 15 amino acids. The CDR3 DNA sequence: TGTGCCAGCAGTTTGGGGGACAGGAATACAGATACGCAGTATTTT. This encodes CASSLGDRNTDTQYF.

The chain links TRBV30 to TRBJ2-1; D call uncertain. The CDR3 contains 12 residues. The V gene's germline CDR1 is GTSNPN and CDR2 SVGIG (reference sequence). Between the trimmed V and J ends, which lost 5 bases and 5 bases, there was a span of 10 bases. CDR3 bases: TGTGCCTGGGCATGGGTTGACAATGAGCAGTTCTTC. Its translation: CAWAWVDNEQFF.

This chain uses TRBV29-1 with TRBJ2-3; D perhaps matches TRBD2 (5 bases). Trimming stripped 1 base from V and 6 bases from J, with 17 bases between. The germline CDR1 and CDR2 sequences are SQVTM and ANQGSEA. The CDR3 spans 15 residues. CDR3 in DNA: TGCAGCGTTGAAGGGGCCCTAGGAGGATTGGATACGCAGTATTTT. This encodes CSVEGALGGLDTQYF.

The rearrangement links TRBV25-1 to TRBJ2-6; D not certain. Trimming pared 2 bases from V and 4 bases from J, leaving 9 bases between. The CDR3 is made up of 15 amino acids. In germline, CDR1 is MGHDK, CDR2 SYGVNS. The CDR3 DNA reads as TGTGCCAGCAGTGAAGAAGGTATAGGGGCCAACGTCCTGACTTTC. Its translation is CASSEEGIGANVLTF.

The CDR3 DNA is TGCAGCGTGCCTGCGGACAGGGGGACGACAGATACGCAGTATTTT. Amino acid sequence: CSVPADRGTTDTQYF. The gene calls are TRBV29-1 and TRBJ2-3; TRBD1 matches at 10 bases. The CDR3 has 15 residues. Germline CDR1 SQVTM, CDR2 ANQGSEA. Trimming took 6 bases from V and 3 from J; bases not matched to a gene: 9.

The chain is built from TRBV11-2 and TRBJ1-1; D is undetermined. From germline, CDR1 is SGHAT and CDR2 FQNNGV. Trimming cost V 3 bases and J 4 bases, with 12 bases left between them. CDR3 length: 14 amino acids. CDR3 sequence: CASSLGRAFTEAFF. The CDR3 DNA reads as TGTGCCAGCAGCTTGGGGAGGGCGTTCACTGAAGCTTTCTTT.

The chain's CDR3 is CSGTQGAGSYEQYF. The CDR3 DNA reads as TGCAGCGGAACACAGGGGGCAGGGTCCTACGAGCAGTACTTC. The rearrangement joins TRBV29-1 to TRBJ2-7; 9 positions match TRBD1. There are 14 residues in the CDR3. The V and J ends lost 7 bases and 1 base, in that order; junction bases with no gene match: 8. The germline CDR1 and CDR2 sequences are SQVTM and ANQGSEA.